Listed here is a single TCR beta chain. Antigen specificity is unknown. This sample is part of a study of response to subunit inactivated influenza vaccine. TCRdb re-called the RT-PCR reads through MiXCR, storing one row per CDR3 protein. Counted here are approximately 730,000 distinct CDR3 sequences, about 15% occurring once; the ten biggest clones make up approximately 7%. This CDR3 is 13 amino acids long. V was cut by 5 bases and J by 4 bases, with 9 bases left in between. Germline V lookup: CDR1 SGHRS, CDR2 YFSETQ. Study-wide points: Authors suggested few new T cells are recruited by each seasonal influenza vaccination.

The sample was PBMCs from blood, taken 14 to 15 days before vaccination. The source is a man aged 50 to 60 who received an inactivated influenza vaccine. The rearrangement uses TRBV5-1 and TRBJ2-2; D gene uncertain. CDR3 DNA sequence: TGCGCCAGCAGACAAACCCTCACCGGGGAGCTGTTTTTT. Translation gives CASRQTLTGELFF.